Sequencing of this T cell receptor beta chain was carried out in a study of blood T cell repertoires in COVID-19. Background on the study: Sample material is recorded as cDNA or gDNA derived from T cells, B-cell-depleted T cells, or PBMCs.

Germline V gene lookup returns CDR1 ENHRY and CDR2 SYGVKD. The CDR3 is made up of 13 amino acids. Trimming pared 6 bases from V and 0 bases from J, leaving 8 bases between. Per the study methods: Estimation of nucleated cell counts relied on the amplification of reference gene primers. TCRdb's copy holds only in-frame clones and misses some; the assay was immunoSEQ multiplex PCR. From that table come the V and J calls and clone size; the DNA was used to work out D and trimming. The sample lists some 170,000 clones; approximately 82% were seen once. The origin of this receptor is a man over 45 who had recovered from COVID-19. Sequenced sample: PBMCs or T cells enriched from blood (not recorded which). The chain combines TRBV10-3 with TRBJ1-1; D is undetermined. The CDR3 DNA sequence: TGTGCCATCAGGCAGGATTTGAACACTGAAGCTTTCTTT. The encoded protein is CAIRQDLNTEAFF.